Below, 2 T cell receptor beta chains from the same sample are listed, as sequenced in a study of T cell changes during pregnancy in multiple sclerosis. The data were produced by immunoSEQ multiplex PCR, yet TCRdb's version contains in-frame clones alone and is incomplete. The table lists approximately 85,000 clones, approximately 90% of them singletons. The sample was peripheral blood, taken in the first trimester of pregnancy. These TCRs come from a female donor with multiple sclerosis, enrolled in a pregnancy study.

The chain uses TRBV7-3 and TRBJ2-1; 7 positions match TRBD2. The CDR3 runs 14 residues. Trimming took 2 bases from V and 13 from J; bases not matched to a gene: 11. Germline V gene sequence: CDR1 SGHTA, CDR2 FQGTGA. CDR3 in amino acids: CASSLSSREDPQFF. CDR3 bases: TGTGCCAGCAGCTTATCGTCCCGGGAGGATCCACAGTTCTTC.

The chain has TRBV6-5 and TRBJ2-7; 7 nucleotides align to TRBD1. This CDR3 has 15 amino acids. Trimming removed 3 bases from V and 2 bases from J; junction bases left unmatched: 7. CDR1 MNHEY and CDR2 SVGAGI come from the germline V gene. CDR3 in DNA: TGTGCCAGCAGTTATTCAACGGGACAGACCTACGAGCAGTACTTC. Protein product: CASSYSTGQTYEQYF.